A selection of T cell receptor beta chains follows, all from one sample in a study of control samples from healthy donors and cancer patients. Sequencing was performed with immunoSEQ multiplex PCR; in TCRdb, only in-frame clones are kept and a portion is missing. The profile shows about 100,000 clones, 88% of them singletons. Sequenced material: blood. Receptor source: a man aged 25-40 years in good health. CDR3s include the opening cysteine and the closing phenylalanine or tryptophan. D genes are given only for firm matches. Clone size is shown for a subset of rows, as once, few, many or a class of expanded clone.

v_gene: TRBV15; d_gene: .; len: 17; j_gene: TRBJ2-1; abundance: few; CDR3nt: TGTGCCACCAGCAGAGCTTTGGAAGTGTCCCCTCTGAATGAGCAGTTCTTC; CDR3aa: CATSRALEVSPLNEQFF
v_gene: TRBV7-2; d_gene: .; len: 16; j_gene: TRBJ1-6; abundance: .; CDR3nt: TGTGCCAGCAGCTTATCCACCGTCCGGGGGGGTTCACCCCTCCACTTT; CDR3aa: CASSLSTVRGGSPLHF
v_gene: TRBV2; d_gene: .; len: 15; j_gene: TRBJ1-4; abundance: .; CDR3nt: TGTGCCAGCAGTGCGGGTTGGGGTCCGACAGAAAAACTGTTTTTT; CDR3aa: CASSAGWGPTEKLFF
v_gene: TRBV5-5; d_gene: .; len: 14; j_gene: TRBJ2-3; abundance: .; CDR3nt: TGTGCCAGCAGCCCGACTACGAGCACAGATACGCAGTATTTT; CDR3aa: CASSPTTSTDTQYF
v_gene: TRBV19; d_gene: .; len: 14; j_gene: TRBJ2-2; abundance: .; CDR3nt: TGTGCCAGCAGCGGGCGGGAGAACACCGGGGAGCTGTTTTTT; CDR3aa: CASSGRENTGELFF
v_gene: TRBV7-9; d_gene: TRBD1; len: 15; j_gene: TRBJ1-5; abundance: .; CDR3nt: TGTGCCAGCAGCCTGGACAGGGAACCCAATCAGCCCCAGCATTTT; CDR3aa: CASSLDREPNQPQHF
v_gene: TRBV5-4; d_gene: .; len: 13; j_gene: TRBJ1-2; abundance: once; CDR3nt: TGTGCCAGCAGCTTGGAAAGGGACTATGGCTACACCTTC; CDR3aa: CASSLERDYGYTF
v_gene: TRBV30; d_gene: TRBD2; len: 13; j_gene: TRBJ2-2; abundance: .; CDR3nt: TGTGCCTGGAATCGAGCGGGAGTAGGGGAGCTGTTTTTT; CDR3aa: CAWNRAGVGELFF
v_gene: TRBV29-1; d_gene: .; len: 11; j_gene: TRBJ2-3; abundance: .; CDR3nt: TGCAGCGGCCGGCTCACAGATACGCAGTATTTT; CDR3aa: CSGRLTDTQYF
v_gene: TRBV12-2; d_gene: .; len: 11; j_gene: TRBJ2-1; abundance: .; CDR3nt: TGTGCAAGTCGCGTGGGCGGCCCCAAGTTCTTC; CDR3aa: CASRVGGPKFF
v_gene: TRBV9; d_gene: TRBD2; len: 17; j_gene: TRBJ2-1; abundance: .; CDR3nt: TGTGCCAGCAGCGAAAAAGCGGGAGTCAAACTCTACAATGAGCAGTTCTTC; CDR3aa: CASSEKAGVKLYNEQFF